Each of the 4 T cell receptor beta chains below was sequenced from the same sample in a study of T-cell memory formation after mild COVID-19. A single record per CDR3 protein comes from TCRdb applying MiXCR to the 5' RACE reads. The table lists about 130,000 distinct CDR3 sequences, around 27% of them singletons. The material sequenced was PBMCs or a T cell subset sorted from them (not recorded which). The receptors were sampled from an adult woman who had mild COVID-19 (a few samples of this study predate the infection). Cell type and time point are not known.

The V call is TRBV11-2, the J call TRBJ1-2, with D uncertain. Per germline, CDR1 SGHAT and CDR2 FQNNGV. The V and J ends lost 5 bases and 8 bases respectively, with 15 bases between them. This CDR3 is 13 amino acids long. The CDR3 protein is CASSPDSWAGYTF. The CDR3 DNA follows: TGTGCCAGCAGCCCCGACTCCTGGGCGGGCTACACCTTC.

The V gene is TRBV7-2, the J gene TRBJ2-7, with no clear D. The CDR3 extends over 13 amino acids. The V gene's germline CDR1 is SGHTA and CDR2 FQGNSA. V shed 4 bases and J shed 7 bases, with 14 bases lying between them. CDR3 DNA sequence: TGTGCCAGCAGCTCCACCGACCGGCGGGAGCAGTACTTC. It is translated as CASSSTDRREQYF.

In regard to this clonotype: A junction end diverges from the germline sequence, so it may reflect a read error. The chain recombines TRBV4-2 with TRBJ2-3; a weak D match, TRBD1 (5 bases). Germline V gene sequence: CDR1 LGHNA, CDR2 YNFKEQ. The CDR3 is 14 residues long. CDR3 loop: CARSQARGADTQYF. The CDR3 DNA follows: TGTGCCAGGAGCCAAGCTAGGGGCGCAGATACGCAGTATTTT.

The chain combines TRBV19 with TRBJ1-1, with D perhaps matching TRBD1 (6 bases). The germline V and J ends were trimmed by 2 bases and 11 bases, with 12 bases remaining between them. The germline gives CDR1 LNHDA, CDR2 SQIVND (reference sequence). The length of the CDR3 is 12 residues. The CDR3 reads CASSILPGEAFF. The CDR3 bases are TGTGCCAGTAGTATACTTCCAGGGGAGGCTTTCTTT.